This TCR beta chain derives from a study of blood T cell repertoires in COVID-19. As for the study in general: Samples came from the United States, Italy and Spain, spanning acute and convalescent COVID-19.

Measured with immunoSEQ multiplex PCR; TCRdb has only the in-frame clones, and not every one. The sample lists 300,000 to 450,000 clones, 89% occurring once. The CDR3 length is 18 residues. V gave up 1 base and J gave up 5 bases, with 21 bases separating them. Germline-derived CDR1 and CDR2 are KGHSY and FQNENV. Seattle patients were enrolled during active infection and followed longitudinally. The receptor was derived from a woman younger than 45 with COVID-19, enrolled during active disease. The sample consisted of peripheral blood. This chain links TRBV16 with TRBJ1-5, with a possible D match to TRBD1 (5 bases). The CDR3 region is CASSQWGWGGIADQPQHF. Written as DNA, the CDR3 is TGTGCCAGCAGCCAATGGGGCTGGGGGGGTATCGCTGATCAGCCCCAGCATTTT.